This paragraph covers one TCR beta chain sequence. Original methodology: Estimates of nucleated cell counts were drawn from the amplification of reference gene primers. TCRdb's table, derived via immunoSEQ multiplex PCR, lists solely in-frame clones and lacks some. V and J calls and clone size are as listed in that table; D and trimming were resolved from the DNA. This sample has 55,000 to 80,000 clones, with roughly 88% found just once. This sample is drawn from a study of blood T cell repertoires in COVID-19. Overall study context: The samples span acute and convalescent COVID-19 from the United States, Italy and Spain. The analysed material was cDNA or gDNA that came from T cells, B-cell-depleted T cells, or PBMCs.

Deletions cut 3 bases from V and 2 bases from J, with 8 bases between. Germline V gives CDR1 KGHSH, CDR2 LQKENI. The CDR3 extends over 14 amino acids. Sequenced material: peripheral blood. The receptor's source is an older woman with acute or convalescent COVID-19. This sequence joins TRBV18 and TRBJ1-3, with D hard to call. CDR3 coding DNA: TGTGCCAGCTCACCGGGGAGGGCTGGAAACACCATATATTTT. This translates into CASSPGRAGNTIYF.